The clone carrying this TCR beta chain has only a few counts. The data derive from a study of response to subunit inactivated influenza vaccine. From the RT-PCR reads, TCRdb called clonotypes with MiXCR, one entry per CDR3 protein. The repertoire holds 800,000 to 1,000,000 distinct CDR3 sequences, with 21% as singletons. Germline-derived CDR1 and CDR2 are ENHRY and SYGVKD. Trimming removed 6 bases from V and 10 bases from J, with 13 bases in between. CDR3 length equals 12 residues. This sequence originates from a man aged 50-60 years who received an inactivated influenza vaccine. Here the sequenced sample was PBMCs from blood, taken around 5 days after vaccination. This chain uses TRBV10-3 with TRBJ2-1; possible D gene TRBD1, 5 bases. CDR3 DNA sequence: TGTGCCATCAGCCCCGACAGAGAAGAGCAGTTCTTC. Translating gives CAISPDREEQFF.